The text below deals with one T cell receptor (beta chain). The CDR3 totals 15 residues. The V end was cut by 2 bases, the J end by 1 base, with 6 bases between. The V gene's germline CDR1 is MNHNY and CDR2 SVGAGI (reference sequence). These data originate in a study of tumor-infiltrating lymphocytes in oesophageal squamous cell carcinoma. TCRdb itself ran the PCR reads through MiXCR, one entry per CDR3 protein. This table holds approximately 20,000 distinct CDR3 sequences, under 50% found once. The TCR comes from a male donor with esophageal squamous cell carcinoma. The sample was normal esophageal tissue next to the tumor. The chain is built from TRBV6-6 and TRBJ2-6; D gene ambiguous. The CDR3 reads CASSYGVSGANVLTF. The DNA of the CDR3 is TGTGCCAGCAGTTACGGGGTATCTGGGGCCAACGTCCTGACTTTC.